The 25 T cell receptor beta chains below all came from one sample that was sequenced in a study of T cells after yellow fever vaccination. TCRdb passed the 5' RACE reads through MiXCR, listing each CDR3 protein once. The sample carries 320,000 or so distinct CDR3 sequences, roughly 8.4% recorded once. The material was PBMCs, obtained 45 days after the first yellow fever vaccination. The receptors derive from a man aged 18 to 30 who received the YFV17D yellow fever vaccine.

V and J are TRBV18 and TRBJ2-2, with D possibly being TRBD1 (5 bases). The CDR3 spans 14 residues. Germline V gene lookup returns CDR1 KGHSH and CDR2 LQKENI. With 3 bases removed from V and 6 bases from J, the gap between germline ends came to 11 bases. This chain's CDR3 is CASSPRMTAGELFF. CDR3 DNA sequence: TGTGCCAGCTCACCCCGGATGACAGCCGGGGAGCTGTTTTTT.

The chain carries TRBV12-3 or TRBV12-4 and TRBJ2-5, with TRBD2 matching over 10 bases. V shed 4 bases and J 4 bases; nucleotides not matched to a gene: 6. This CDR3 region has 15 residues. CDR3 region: CASSSSGGALETQYF. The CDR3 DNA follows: TGTGCCAGCAGTTCCAGCGGGGGGGCTCTAGAGACCCAGTACTTC.

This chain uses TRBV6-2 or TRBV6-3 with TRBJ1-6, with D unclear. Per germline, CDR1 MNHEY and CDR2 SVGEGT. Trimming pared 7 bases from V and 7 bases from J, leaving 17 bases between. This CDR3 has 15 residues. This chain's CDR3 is CASKRTQETNSPLHF. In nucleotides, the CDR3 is TGTGCCAGCAAAAGGACGCAGGAAACGAATTCACCCCTCCACTTT.

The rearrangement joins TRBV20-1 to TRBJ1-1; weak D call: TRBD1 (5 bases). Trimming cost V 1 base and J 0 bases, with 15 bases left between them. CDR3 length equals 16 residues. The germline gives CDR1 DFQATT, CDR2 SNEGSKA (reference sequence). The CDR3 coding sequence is TGCAGTGCTAGAGTACGTCAGGGTTCAATGAACACTGAAGCTTTCTTT. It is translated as CSARVRQGSMNTEAFF.

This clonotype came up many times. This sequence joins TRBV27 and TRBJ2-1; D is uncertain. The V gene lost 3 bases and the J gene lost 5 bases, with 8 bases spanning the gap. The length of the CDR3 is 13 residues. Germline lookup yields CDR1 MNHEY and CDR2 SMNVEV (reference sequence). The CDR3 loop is CASSLRQNNEQFF. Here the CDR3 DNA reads TGTGCCAGCAGTTTGCGGCAGAACAATGAGCAGTTCTTC.

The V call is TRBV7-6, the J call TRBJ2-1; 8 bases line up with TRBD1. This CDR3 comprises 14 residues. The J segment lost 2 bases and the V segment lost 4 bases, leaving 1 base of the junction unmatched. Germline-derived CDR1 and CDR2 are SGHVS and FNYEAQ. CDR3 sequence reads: CASSSDRAYNEQFF. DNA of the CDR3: TGTGCCAGCAGCTCGGACAGGGCCTACAATGAGCAGTTCTTC. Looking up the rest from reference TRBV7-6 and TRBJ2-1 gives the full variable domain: GAGVSQSPRYKVTKRGQDVALRCDPISGHVSLYWYRQALGQGPEFLTYFNYEAQQDKSGLPNDRFSAERPEGSISTLTIQRTEQRDSAMYRCASSSDRAYNEQFFGPGTRLTVL.

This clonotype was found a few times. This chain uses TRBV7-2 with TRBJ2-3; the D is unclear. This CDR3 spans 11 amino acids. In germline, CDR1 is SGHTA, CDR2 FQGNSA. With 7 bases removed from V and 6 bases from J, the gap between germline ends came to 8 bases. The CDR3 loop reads CASTRWDTQYF. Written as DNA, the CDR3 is TGTGCCAGCACCCGGTGGGATACGCAGTATTTT.

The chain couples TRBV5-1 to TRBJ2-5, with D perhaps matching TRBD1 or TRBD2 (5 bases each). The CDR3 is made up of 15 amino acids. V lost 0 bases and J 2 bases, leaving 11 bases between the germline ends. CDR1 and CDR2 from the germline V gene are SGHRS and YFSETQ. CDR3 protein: CASSLARGTQETQYF. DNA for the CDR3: TGCGCCAGCAGCTTGGCCCGGGGCACTCAAGAGACCCAGTACTTC.

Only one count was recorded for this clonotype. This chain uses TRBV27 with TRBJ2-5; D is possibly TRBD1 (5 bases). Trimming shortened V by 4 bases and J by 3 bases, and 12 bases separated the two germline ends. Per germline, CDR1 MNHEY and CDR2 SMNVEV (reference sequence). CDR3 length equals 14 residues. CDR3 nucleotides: TGTGCCAGCAGTTCCTCTGGGGCCGAAGAGACCCAGTACTTC. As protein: CASSSSGAEETQYF.

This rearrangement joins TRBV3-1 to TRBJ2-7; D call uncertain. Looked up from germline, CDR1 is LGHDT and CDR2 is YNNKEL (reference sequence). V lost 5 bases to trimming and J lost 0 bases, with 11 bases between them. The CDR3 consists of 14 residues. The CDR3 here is CASSGKGNSYEQYF. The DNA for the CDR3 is TGTGCCAGCAGCGGTAAGGGAAACTCCTACGAGCAGTACTTC.

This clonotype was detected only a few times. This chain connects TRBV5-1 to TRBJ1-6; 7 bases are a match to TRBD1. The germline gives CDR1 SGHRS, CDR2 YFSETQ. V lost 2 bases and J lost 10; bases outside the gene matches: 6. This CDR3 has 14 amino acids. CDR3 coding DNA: TGCGCCAGCAGCTTCGACAGGGAGTACTCACCCCTCCACTTT. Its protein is CASSFDREYSPLHF.

CDR3 DNA sequence: TGTGCCAGCAGCTTAGGGGGGGTCCCGTGGGATAATTCACCCCTCCACTTT. Protein product: CASSLGGVPWDNSPLHF. This chain connects TRBV7-2 to TRBJ1-6, with D perhaps matching TRBD1 (5 bases). Between the trimmed V and J ends, which lost 1 base and 5 bases, there was a span of 15 bases. Germline CDR1 and CDR2: SGHTA and FQGNSA. The CDR3 sequence is 17 residues long.

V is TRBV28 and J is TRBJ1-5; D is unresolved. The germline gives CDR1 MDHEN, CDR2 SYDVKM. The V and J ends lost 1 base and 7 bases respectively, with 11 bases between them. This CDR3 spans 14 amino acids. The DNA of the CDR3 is TGTGCCAGCAGTTTATCGGCCAGCGAACAGCCCCAGCATTTT. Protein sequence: CASSLSASEQPQHF.

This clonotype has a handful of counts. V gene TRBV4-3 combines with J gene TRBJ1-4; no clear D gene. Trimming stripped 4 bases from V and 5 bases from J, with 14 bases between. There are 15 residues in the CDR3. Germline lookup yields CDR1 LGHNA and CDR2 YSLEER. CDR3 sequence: CASSLRRRENEKLFF. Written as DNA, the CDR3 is TGCGCCAGCAGCCTCCGCCGGCGGGAGAATGAAAAACTGTTTTTT.

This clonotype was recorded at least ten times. CDR3: CASSLARTSGGLTDTQYF. As DNA, the CDR3 is TGTGCCAGCAGCTTAGCCCGGACTAGCGGGGGCCTCACAGATACGCAGTATTTT. The chain is built from TRBV7-2 and TRBJ2-3; 13 positions match TRBD2. V shed 0 bases and J 2 bases; nucleotides not matched to a gene: 5. The CDR3 consists of 18 residues. CDR1 is SGHTA, CDR2 FQGNSA, per germline.

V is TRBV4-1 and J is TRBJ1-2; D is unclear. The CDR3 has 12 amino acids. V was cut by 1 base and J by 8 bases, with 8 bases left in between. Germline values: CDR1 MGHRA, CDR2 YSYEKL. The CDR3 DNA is TGCGCCAGCAGCCAAGTCCTGGGGGGCTACACCTTC. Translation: CASSQVLGGYTF.

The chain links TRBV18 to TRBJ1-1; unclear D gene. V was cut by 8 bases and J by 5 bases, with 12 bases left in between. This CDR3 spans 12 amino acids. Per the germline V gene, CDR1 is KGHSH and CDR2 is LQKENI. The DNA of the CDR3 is TGTGCCAGCCTAGGTGATAGAACTGAAGCTTTCTTT. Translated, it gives CASLGDRTEAFF.

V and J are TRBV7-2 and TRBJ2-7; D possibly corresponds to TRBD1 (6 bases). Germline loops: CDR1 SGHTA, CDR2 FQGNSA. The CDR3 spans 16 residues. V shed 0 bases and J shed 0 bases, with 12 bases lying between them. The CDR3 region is CASSLAWGQSSYEQYF. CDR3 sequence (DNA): TGTGCCAGCAGCTTAGCGTGGGGGCAATCCTCCTACGAGCAGTACTTC.

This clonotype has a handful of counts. The CDR3 here is CASSLGGGLPYNEQFF. CDR3 nucleotide sequence: TGCGCCAGCAGCTTGGGTGGGGGGCTACCCTACAATGAGCAGTTCTTC. The chain joins TRBV5-1 to TRBJ2-1; D could derive from TRBD1 or TRBD2 (6 bases each). Trimming cost V 0 bases and J 2 bases, with 12 bases left between them. CDR1 is SGHRS and CDR2 is YFSETQ in the germline V gene. The CDR3 covers 16 residues.

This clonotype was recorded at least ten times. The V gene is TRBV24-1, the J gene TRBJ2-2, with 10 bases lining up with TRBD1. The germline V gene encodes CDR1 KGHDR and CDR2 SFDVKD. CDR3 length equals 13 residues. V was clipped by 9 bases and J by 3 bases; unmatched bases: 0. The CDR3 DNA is TGTGCCACCGGGACAGGGGACACCGGGGAGCTGTTTTTT. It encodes CATGTGDTGELFF.

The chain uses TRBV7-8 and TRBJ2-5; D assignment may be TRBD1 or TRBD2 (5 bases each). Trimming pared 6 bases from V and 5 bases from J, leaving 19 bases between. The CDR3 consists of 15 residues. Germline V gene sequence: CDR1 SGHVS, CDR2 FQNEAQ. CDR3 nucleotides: TGTGCCAGCAGGCTCAATGGGGGTTCTACGGAGACCCAGTACTTC. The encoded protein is CASRLNGGSTETQYF.

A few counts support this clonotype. The CDR3 region is CASSPVDSLWYGYTF. In DNA, the CDR3 is TGTGCCAGCAGCCCAGTTGACTCCTTATGGTATGGCTACACCTTC. The chain couples TRBV9 to TRBJ1-2; D is undetermined. CDR3 length equals 15 residues. V lost 4 bases to trimming and J lost 5 bases, with 18 bases between them. Germline CDR1 is SGDLS and CDR2 is YYNGEE.

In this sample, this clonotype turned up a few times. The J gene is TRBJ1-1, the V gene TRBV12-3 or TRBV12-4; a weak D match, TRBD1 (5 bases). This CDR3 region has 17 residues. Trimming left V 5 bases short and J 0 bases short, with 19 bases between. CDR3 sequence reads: CASSPRDGTPMNTEAFF. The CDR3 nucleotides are TGTGCCAGCAGTCCCCGGGACGGAACACCGATGAACACTGAAGCTTTCTTT.

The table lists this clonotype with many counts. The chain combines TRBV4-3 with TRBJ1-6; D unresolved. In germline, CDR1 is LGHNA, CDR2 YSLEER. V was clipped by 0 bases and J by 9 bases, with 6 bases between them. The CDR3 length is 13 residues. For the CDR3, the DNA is TGCGCCAGCAGCCAAGAACCCAGTTCACCCCTCCACTTT. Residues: CASSQEPSSPLHF.

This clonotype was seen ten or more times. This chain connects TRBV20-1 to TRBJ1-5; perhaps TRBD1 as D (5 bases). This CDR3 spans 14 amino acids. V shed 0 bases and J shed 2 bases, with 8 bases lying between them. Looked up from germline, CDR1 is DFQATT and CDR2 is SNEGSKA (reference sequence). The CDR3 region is CSARDLGGNQPQHF. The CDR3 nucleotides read TGCAGTGCTAGAGATCTAGGGGGCAATCAGCCCCAGCATTTT.